The 14 T cell receptor beta chains below come from one sample, sequenced in a study of CD8 T cells in ankylosing spondylitis. Overall study results and limits: A motif of roughly 8 highly homologous TCR beta variants was seen as apparently characteristic of ankylosing spondylitis blood.

For these TCRs, the target antigens are not known. TCRdb re-called the 5' RACE reads through MiXCR, storing one row per CDR3 protein. Of more than 400,000 distinct CDR3 sequences detected, roughly 5.3% appear once; the ten largest clones hold around 3.5%. The sequenced sample was blood, either unsorted or a sorted T cell fraction (not recorded which). All receptors derive from a male donor with ankylosing spondylitis.

This clonotype was detected many times. The V gene is TRBV11-2, the J gene TRBJ1-6; the D gene is possibly TRBD1 (6 bases). The germline V and J ends were trimmed by 3 bases and 9 bases, with 12 bases remaining between them. The CDR3 spans 14 residues. The germline gives CDR1 SGHAT, CDR2 FQNNGV. CDR3 sequence: CASSFRDTGSPLHF. In DNA, the CDR3 is TGTGCCAGCAGCTTCCGGGACACTGGTTCACCCCTCCACTTT.

This clonotype was seen many times. The rearrangement uses TRBV10-3 and TRBJ2-2; 8 nucleotides line up with TRBD1. This CDR3 comprises 14 residues. Trimming cost V 4 bases and J 6 bases; bases outside gene matches: 4. Germline CDR1 and CDR2: ENHRY and SYGVKD. In nucleotides, the CDR3 is TGTGCCATCAGTGTTGGACAGGGCCCCGGGGAGCTGTTTTTT. Residues: CAISVGQGPGELFF.

This clonotype has more than one count but fewer than ten. V and J are TRBV20-1 and TRBJ1-1; tentatively, D is TRBD1 (6 bases). Germline V gives CDR1 DFQATT, CDR2 SNEGSKA (reference sequence). The V gene lost 2 bases and the J gene lost 2 bases, with 15 bases spanning the gap. The CDR3 contains 15 residues. CDR3 region: CSARQGPGINTEAFF. In DNA form, the CDR3 reads TGCAGTGCTAGACAGGGGCCCGGGATAAACACTGAAGCTTTCTTT.

With regard to this clonotype: This may be a read error: a much more frequent sequence differs by one nucleotide. The chain is built from TRBV7-3 and TRBJ2-1; 8 bases agree with TRBD2. The junction had 2 bases not matched to a gene; V was cut back by 5 bases and J by 2 bases. CDR1 is SGHTA and CDR2 is FQGTGA in the germline V gene. The CDR3 is 14 amino acids. The CDR3 nucleotides are TGTGCCAGCAGCCCCGGGGGGGCCTACAATGAGCAGTTCTTC. Protein product: CASSPGGAYNEQFF.

For this clonotype: A read error may be the cause here, since a much bigger clone is one base away. The chain has TRBV12-3 or TRBV12-4 and TRBJ2-7, with TRBD1 identical over 7 bases. The J segment lost 5 bases and the V segment lost 5 bases, leaving 3 bases of the junction unmatched. This CDR3 is 12 amino acids long. CDR3 residues: CASSGTADEQYF. The CDR3 bases are TGTGCCAGCAGTGGGACAGCGGACGAGCAGTACTTC.

This clonotype was counted between two and nine times. The chain carries TRBV20-1 and TRBJ2-5; TRBD2 aligns across 7 bases. The V segment lost 4 bases and the J segment 2 bases; nucleotides outside the gene matches: 13. The CDR3 consists of 16 residues. Per the germline V gene, CDR1 is DFQATT and CDR2 is SNEGSKA (reference sequence). The DNA of the CDR3 is TGCAGTGCTACGCCCCTAGCGGATCCTACACAAGAGACCCAGTACTTC. Translating gives CSATPLADPTQETQYF.

This clonotype came up many times. This chain connects TRBV28 to TRBJ2-5; TRBD1 matches at 7 bases. The V gene's germline CDR1 is MDHEN and CDR2 SYDVKM. The CDR3 has 15 residues. The ends lost 3 bases at V and 2 bases at J; junction bases unmatched: 6. CDR3 sequence (DNA): TGTGCCAGCAGTTTCCGGTACAGGGGACAAGAGACCCAGTACTTC. It specifies CASSFRYRGQETQYF.

At least ten counts were recorded for this clonotype. The rearrangement links TRBV9 to TRBJ2-3; TRBD2 matches 9 bases. V lost 3 bases and J lost 7; bases outside the gene matches: 12. The CDR3 is made up of 16 amino acids. CDR1 is SGDLS and CDR2 is YYNGEE in the germline V gene. The CDR3 DNA sequence: TGTGCCAGCAGCGCCCACACCGGGACTAGCTCCTATACGCAGTATTTT. Amino acids: CASSAHTGTSSYTQYF.

This clonotype was seen a handful of times. The J gene is TRBJ2-2, the V gene TRBV7-2; 8 bases are shared with TRBD2. The germline V gene encodes CDR1 SGHTA and CDR2 FQGNSA. The trim removed 1 base at V and 1 base at J, leaving 5 bases unmatched. The CDR3 extends over 17 amino acids. CDR3 DNA: TGTGCCAGCAGCTTAGTAGTGGCGGGAGGGAACACCGGGGAGCTGTTTTTT. This sequence encodes CASSLVVAGGNTGELFF.

In its sample, this clonotype was seen many times. This chain links TRBV3-1 with TRBJ1-2; 9 bases line up with TRBD1. V shed 8 bases and J 4 bases; nucleotides not matched to a gene: 5. This CDR3 is 13 amino acids long. CDR1 is LGHDT and CDR2 is YNNKEL in the germline V gene (reference sequence). The CDR3 nucleotides read TGTGCCAGCGACCCGGGACAGGGCTATGGCTACACCTTC. Encoded protein: CASDPGQGYGYTF.

This clonotype was counted at least ten times. V usage is TRBV13 and J usage is TRBJ2-3; D unclear. Germline V lookup: CDR1 PRHDT, CDR2 FYEKMQ (reference sequence). Trimming cost V 5 bases and J 2 bases, with 14 bases left between them. This CDR3 is built from 15 residues. CDR3 in amino acids: CASSTPGPPTDTQYF. Written as DNA, the CDR3 is TGTGCCAGCAGCACCCCCGGGCCCCCCACAGATACGCAGTATTTT.

The rearrangement links TRBV25-1 to TRBJ1-1, with D uncertain. The CDR3 covers 13 residues. V lost 1 base and J lost 10, with 13 bases in between. Germline lookup yields CDR1 MGHDK and CDR2 SYGVNS. CDR3 nucleotides: TGTGCCAGCAGTGAATCACCCGTCTCGGGAGCTTTCTTT. This sequence encodes CASSESPVSGAFF.

The table lists this clonotype with many counts. DNA for the CDR3: TGCAGTGCTAGAAGACTAGCGGGAAGGGTGCAAAATACGCAGTATTTT. Protein sequence: CSARRLAGRVQNTQYF. The chain recombines TRBV20-1 with TRBJ2-3; TRBD2 matches at 11 bases. Trimming removed 2 bases from V and 7 bases from J; junction bases left unmatched: 11. Germline CDR1 and CDR2: DFQATT and SNEGSKA (reference sequence). The CDR3 is made up of 16 amino acids.

CDR3 nucleotide sequence: TGCGCCAGCAGCTTGTTTCGGGGGACGAACACCGGGGAGCTGTTTTTT. Its translation: CASSLFRGTNTGELFF. The gene calls are TRBV5-1 and TRBJ2-2; TRBD2 might be the D (6 bases). The CDR3 has 16 amino acids. The ends were cut back, 1 base at V and 0 bases at J, with 10 bases in the middle. Germline V lookup: CDR1 SGHRS, CDR2 YFSETQ. Full variable domain (outside the CDR3, taken from reference TRBV5-1 and TRBJ2-2): KAGVTQTPRYLIKTRGQQVTLSCSPISGHRSVSWYQQTPGQGLQFLFEYFSETQRNKGNFPGRFSGRQFSNSRSEMNVSTLELGDSALYLCASSLFRGTNTGELFFGEGSRLTVL.